This entry features one T cell receptor beta chain sequence. Its specificity is not known. This may be a read error, as it is one base from a much larger clone. Together with a sample-barcoded 5' primer, a J-beta primer mix was included in a second PCR lasting about 6 to 12 cycles. TCRdb re-analysed the 5' RACE reads in MiXCR, keeping a single row per CDR3 protein. The sample records under 2 million distinct CDR3 sequences, about 31% being singletons. V was shortened by 1 base and J by 6 bases, with 14 bases between the two germline ends. The germline V gene encodes CDR1 SGDLS and CDR2 YYNGEE. This CDR3 has 15 amino acids. Extraction of total RNA produced a minimum of 5 micrograms from each sample. The data were taken from a study of blood T cells in healthy people across ages. Overall study results and limits: It was held that the diversity estimates obtained from one million T cells were underestimates. In older individuals, TCR beta diversity per million T cells was lower, falling roughly linearly with age. Whereas aged donors had fewer naive CD4+ cells, long-lived donors had more of them and higher diversity.

Sequencing used blood. The sequence came from a woman in her 30s in good health. The chain recombines TRBV9 with TRBJ2-1; maybe TRBD2 (5 bases). As DNA, the CDR3 is TGTGCCAGCAGCGTAACGAGCGGCACCTGCAATGAGCAGTTCTTC. Its translation is CASSVTSGTCNEQFF.